At least ten counts were recorded for the clone carrying this T cell receptor beta chain. The source of the sample is a study of blood T cell repertoires in COVID-19. This table comes from immunoSEQ multiplex PCR, and its TCRdb copy is limited to in-frame clones, with some not included. In the table there are 150,000 to 200,000 clones, around three quarters of which are singletons. The V and J ends lost 1 base and 1 base respectively, with 10 bases between them. The CDR3 length is 15 residues. Germline V gene lookup returns CDR1 LGHDT and CDR2 YNNKEL (reference sequence). The sequence came from a man in his fifties or sixties with active or convalescent COVID-19. This chain joins TRBV3-1 (or the pseudogene TRBV3-2) and TRBJ1-1; D may be TRBD1 (5 bases). The source material was peripheral blood. The CDR3 region is CASSQGLQENTEAFF. In DNA form, the CDR3 reads TGTGCCAGCAGCCAAGGGTTACAGGAGAACACTGAAGCTTTCTTT.